This T cell receptor (beta chain) appears in the sequencing data of a study of T cells in Graves' hyperthyroidism and ophthalmopathy. This clonotype was found a few times. Amplification yielded TCR beta CDR3 regions, with RNA transcripts as the source. The HTBI primer set served for first-round RT-PCR of the TCR CDR3. TCRdb re-analysed the multiplex PCR reads in MiXCR, keeping a single row per CDR3 protein. This table holds 540,000 or so distinct CDR3 sequences, about a sixth found once. Deletions cut 0 bases from V and 2 bases from J, with 8 bases between. Germline values: CDR1 MGHRA, CDR2 YSYEKL. This CDR3 has 14 amino acids.

The J gene is TRBJ2-7, the V gene TRBV4-1; D is ambiguous. The receptor's source is a woman aged 25-40 years with Graves' hyperthyroidism. Sequencing was carried out using blood. The CDR3 protein is CASSQEDGTYEQYF. In nucleotides, the CDR3 is TGCGCCAGCAGCCAAGAGGATGGGACCTACGAGCAGTACTTC.